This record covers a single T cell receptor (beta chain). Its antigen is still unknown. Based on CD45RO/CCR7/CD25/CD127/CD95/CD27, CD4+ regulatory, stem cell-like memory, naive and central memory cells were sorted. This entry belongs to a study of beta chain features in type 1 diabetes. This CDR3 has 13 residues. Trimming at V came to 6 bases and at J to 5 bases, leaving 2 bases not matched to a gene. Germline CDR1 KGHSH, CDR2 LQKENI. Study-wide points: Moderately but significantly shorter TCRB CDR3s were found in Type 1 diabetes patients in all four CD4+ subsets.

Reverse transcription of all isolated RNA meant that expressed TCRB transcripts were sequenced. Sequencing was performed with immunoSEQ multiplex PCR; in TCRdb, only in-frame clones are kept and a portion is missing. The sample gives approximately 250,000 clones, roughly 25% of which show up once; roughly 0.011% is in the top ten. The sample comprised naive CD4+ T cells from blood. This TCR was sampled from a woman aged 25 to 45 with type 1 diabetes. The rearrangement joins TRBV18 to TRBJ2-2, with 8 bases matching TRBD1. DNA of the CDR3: TGTGCCAGCTCGCGACAGGGGACCGGGGAGCTGTTTTTT. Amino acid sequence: CASSRQGTGELFF.